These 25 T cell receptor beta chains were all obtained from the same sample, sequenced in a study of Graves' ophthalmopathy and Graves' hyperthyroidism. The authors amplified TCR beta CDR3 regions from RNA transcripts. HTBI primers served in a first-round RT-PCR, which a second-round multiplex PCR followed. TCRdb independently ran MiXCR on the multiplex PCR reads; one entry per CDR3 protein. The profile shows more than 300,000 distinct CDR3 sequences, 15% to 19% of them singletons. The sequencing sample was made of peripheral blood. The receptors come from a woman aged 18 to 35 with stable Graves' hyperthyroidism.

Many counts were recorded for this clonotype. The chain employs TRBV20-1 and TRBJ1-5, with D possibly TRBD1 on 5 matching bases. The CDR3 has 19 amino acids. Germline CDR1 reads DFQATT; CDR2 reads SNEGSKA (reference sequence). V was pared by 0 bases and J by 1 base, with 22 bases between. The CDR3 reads CSARDPGRGGMLSNQPQHF. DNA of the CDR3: TGCAGTGCTAGAGATCCTGGAAGGGGCGGGATGCTGAGCAATCAGCCCCAGCATTTT.

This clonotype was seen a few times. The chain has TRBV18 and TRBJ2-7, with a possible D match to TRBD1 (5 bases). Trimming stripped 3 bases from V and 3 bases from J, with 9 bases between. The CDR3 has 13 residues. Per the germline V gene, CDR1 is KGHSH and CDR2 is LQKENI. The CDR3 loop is CASSPTANYEQYF. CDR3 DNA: TGTGCCAGCTCACCGACAGCCAACTACGAGCAGTACTTC.

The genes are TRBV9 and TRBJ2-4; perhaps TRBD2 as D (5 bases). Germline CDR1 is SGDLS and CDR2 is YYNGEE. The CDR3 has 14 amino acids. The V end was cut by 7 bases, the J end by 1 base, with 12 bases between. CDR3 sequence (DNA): TGTGCCAGCTCCGGGGTGGGGGCCAAAAACATTCAGTACTTC. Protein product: CASSGVGAKNIQYF.

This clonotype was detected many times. The CDR3 region has the DNA TGTGCCAGCAGCCCTCGACAGGTCACACTTAACACTGAAGCTTTCTTT. This encodes CASSPRQVTLNTEAFF. The V and J genes are TRBV3-1 and TRBJ1-1, with D possibly matching TRBD1 (6 bases). Germline CDR1 and CDR2: LGHDT and YNNKEL (reference sequence). The CDR3 has 16 amino acids. Trimming removed 4 bases at V and 2 bases at J, with 17 bases between.

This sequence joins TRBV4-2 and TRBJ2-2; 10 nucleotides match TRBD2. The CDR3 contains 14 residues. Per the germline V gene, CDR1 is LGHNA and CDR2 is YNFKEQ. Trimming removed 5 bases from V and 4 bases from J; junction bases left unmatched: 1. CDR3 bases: TGTGCCAGCAGCGCTAGCGGGAGCACCGGGGAGCTGTTTTTT. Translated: CASSASGSTGELFF.

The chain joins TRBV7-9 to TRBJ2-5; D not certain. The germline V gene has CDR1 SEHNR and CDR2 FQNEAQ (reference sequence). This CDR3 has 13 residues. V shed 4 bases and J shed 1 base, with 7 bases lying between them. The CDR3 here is CASSSFSQETQYF. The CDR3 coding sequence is TGTGCCAGCAGCTCCTTTAGCCAAGAGACCCAGTACTTC.

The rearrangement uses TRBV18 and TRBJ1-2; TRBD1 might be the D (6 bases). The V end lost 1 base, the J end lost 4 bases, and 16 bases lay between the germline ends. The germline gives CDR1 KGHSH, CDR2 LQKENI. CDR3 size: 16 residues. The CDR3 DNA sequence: TGTGCCAGCTCACCACTGGGGTTCGACAGGCCCTATGGCTACACCTTC. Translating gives CASSPLGFDRPYGYTF. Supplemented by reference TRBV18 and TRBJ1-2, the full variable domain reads NAGVMQNPRHLVRRRGQEARLRCSPMKGHSHVYWYRQLPEEGLKFMVYLQKENIIDESGMPKERFSAEFPKEGPSILRIQQVVRGDSAAYFCASSPLGFDRPYGYTFGSGTRLTVV.

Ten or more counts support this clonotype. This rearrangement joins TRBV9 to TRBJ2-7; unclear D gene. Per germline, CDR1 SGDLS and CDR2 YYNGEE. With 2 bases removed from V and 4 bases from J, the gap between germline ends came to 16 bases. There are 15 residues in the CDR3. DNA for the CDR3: TGTGCCAGCAGCGTGGATTGGGGAACTCATTACGAGCAGTACTTC. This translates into CASSVDWGTHYEQYF.

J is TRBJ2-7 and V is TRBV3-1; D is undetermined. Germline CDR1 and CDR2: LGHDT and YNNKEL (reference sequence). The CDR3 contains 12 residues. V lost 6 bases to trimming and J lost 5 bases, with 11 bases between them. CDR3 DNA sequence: TGTGCCAGCAGTGACCTTCGGGACGAGCAGTACTTC. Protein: CASSDLRDEQYF.

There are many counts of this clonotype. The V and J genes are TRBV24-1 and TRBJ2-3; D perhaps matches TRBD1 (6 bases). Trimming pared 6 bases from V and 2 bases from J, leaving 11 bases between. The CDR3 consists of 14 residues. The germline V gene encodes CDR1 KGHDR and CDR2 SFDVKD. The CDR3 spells CATSSHRATDTQYF. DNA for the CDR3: TGTGCCACCAGTTCCCACAGGGCCACAGATACGCAGTATTTT.

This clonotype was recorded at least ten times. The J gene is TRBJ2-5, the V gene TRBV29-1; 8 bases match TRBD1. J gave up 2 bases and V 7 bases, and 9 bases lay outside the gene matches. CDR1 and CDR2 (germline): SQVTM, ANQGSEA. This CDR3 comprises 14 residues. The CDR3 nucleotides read TGCAGCGCAGGGACAGGAACTCCTCAAGAGACCCAGTACTTC. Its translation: CSAGTGTPQETQYF.

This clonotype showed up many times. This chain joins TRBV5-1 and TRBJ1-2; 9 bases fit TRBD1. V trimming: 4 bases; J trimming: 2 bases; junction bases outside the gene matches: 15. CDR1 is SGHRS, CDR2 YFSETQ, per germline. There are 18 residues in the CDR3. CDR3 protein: CASSPLIRGTGTNYGYTF. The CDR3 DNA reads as TGCGCCAGCAGCCCCCTCATACGCGGGACAGGGACCAACTATGGCTACACCTTC.

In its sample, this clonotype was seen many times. Here the CDR3 reads CSARDSGTASYEQYF. The CDR3 DNA sequence: TGCAGTGCTAGAGATAGCGGGACAGCGTCCTACGAGCAGTACTTC. The chain is built from TRBV20-1 and TRBJ2-7, with D possibly TRBD2 on 8 matching bases. In germline, CDR1 is DFQATT, CDR2 SNEGSKA (reference sequence). The CDR3 sequence is 15 residues long. Trimming removed 0 bases at V and 1 base at J, with 13 bases between.

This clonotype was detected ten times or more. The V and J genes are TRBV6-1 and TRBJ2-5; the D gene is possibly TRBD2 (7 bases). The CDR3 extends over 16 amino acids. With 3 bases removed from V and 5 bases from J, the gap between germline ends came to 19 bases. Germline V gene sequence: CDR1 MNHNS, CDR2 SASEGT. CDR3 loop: CASSESYRGAGETQYF. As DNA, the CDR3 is TGTGCCAGCAGTGAGAGTTACCGGGGGGCCGGGGAGACCCAGTACTTC.

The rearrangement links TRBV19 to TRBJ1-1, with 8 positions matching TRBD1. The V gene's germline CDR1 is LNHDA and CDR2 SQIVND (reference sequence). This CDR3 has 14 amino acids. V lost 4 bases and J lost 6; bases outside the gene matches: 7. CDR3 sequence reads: CASSTGQGAAEAFF. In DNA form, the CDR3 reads TGTGCCAGTAGTACAGGACAGGGTGCGGCTGAAGCTTTCTTT. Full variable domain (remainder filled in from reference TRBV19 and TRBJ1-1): DGGITQSPKYLFRKEGQNVTLSCEQNLNHDAMYWYRQDPGQGLRLIYYSQIVNDFQKGDIAEGYSVSREKKESFPLTVTSAQKNPTAFYLCASSTGQGAAEAFFGQGTRLTVV.

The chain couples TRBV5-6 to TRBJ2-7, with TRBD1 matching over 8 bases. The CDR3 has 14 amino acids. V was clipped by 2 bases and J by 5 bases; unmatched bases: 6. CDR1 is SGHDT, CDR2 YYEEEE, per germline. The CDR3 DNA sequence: TGTGCCAGCAGCTTCCAGGGGGCCCATCACGAGCAGTACTTC. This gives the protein CASSFQGAHHEQYF.

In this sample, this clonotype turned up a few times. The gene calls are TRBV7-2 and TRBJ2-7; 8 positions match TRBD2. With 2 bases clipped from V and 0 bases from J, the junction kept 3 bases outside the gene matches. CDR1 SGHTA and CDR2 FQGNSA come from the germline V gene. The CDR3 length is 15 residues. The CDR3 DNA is TGTGCCAGCAGCTTATTGCGGGGGGCCTCCTACGAGCAGTACTTC. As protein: CASSLLRGASYEQYF.

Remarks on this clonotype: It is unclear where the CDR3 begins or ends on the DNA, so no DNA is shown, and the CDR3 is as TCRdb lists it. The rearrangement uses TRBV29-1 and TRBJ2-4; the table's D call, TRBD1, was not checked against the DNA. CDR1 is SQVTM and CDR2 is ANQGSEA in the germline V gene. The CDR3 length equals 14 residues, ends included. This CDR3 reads CSVGSGTAGSIKYF.

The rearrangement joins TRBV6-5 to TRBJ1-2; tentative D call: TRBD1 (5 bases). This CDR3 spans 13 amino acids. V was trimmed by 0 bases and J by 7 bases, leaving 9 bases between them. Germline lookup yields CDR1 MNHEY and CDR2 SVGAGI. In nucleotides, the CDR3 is TGTGCCAGCAGTTACTCGCAGGGAGGTGGCTACACCTTC. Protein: CASSYSQGGGYTF.

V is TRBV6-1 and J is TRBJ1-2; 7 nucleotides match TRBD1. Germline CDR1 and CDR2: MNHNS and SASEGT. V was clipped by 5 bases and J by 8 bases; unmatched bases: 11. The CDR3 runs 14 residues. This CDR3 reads CASSLRQGLVGYTF. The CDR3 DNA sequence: TGTGCCAGCAGTCTCCGACAGGGCTTGGTCGGCTACACCTTC.

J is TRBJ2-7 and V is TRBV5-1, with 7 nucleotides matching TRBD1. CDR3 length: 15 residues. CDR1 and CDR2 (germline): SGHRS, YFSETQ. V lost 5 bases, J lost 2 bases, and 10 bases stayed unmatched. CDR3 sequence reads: CASRPQQGTAYEQYF. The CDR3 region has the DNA TGCGCCAGCAGACCACAACAGGGGACGGCCTACGAGCAGTACTTC.

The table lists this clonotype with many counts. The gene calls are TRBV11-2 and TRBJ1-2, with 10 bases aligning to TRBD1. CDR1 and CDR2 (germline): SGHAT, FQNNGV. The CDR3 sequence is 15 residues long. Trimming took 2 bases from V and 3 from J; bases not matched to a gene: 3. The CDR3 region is CASSLRQGAYYGYTF. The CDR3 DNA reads TGTGCCAGCAGCTTAAGACAGGGGGCTTACTATGGCTACACCTTC.

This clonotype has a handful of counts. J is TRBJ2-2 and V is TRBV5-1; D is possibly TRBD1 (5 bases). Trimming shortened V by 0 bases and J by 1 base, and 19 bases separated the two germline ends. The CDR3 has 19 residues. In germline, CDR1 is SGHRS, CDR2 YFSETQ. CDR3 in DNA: TGCGCCAGCAGCTTGGCTAGGGGCGCTACCTCGTGGAACACCGGGGAGCTGTTTTTT. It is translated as CASSLARGATSWNTGELFF.

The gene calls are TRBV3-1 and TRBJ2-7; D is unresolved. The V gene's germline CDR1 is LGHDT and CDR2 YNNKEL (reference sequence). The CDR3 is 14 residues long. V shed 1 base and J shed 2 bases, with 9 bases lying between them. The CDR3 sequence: CASSQVPHTYEQYF. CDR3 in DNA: TGTGCCAGCAGCCAAGTCCCTCATACCTACGAGCAGTACTTC.

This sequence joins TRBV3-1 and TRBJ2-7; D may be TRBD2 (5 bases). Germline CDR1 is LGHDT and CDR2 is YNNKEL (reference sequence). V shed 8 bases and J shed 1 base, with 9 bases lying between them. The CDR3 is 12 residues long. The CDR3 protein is CASLKRSYEQYF. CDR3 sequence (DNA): TGTGCCAGCCTTAAGCGGTCCTACGAGCAGTACTTC.